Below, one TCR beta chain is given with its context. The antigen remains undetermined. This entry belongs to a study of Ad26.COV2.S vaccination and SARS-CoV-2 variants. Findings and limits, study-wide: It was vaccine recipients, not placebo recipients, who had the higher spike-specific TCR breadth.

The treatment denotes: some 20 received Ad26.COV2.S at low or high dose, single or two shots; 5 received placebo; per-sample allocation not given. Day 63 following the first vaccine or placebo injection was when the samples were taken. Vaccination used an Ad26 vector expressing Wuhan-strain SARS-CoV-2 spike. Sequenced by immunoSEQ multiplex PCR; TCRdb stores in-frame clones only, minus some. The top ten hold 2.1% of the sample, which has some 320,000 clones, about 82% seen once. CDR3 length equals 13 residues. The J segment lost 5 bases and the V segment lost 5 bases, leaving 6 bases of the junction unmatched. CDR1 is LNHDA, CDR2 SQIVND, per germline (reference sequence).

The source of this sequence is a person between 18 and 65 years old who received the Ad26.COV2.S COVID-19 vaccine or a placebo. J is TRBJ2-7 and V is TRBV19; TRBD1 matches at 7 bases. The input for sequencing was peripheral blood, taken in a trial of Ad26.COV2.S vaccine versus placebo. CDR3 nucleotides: TGTGCCAGTAGTGCAGGGGGTCGGGACGAGCAGTACTTC. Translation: CASSAGGRDEQYF.